This passage covers 11 T cell receptor beta chains from one sample sequenced in a study of blood T cell repertoires in COVID-19. Libraries were prepared by immunoSEQ multiplex PCR; TCRdb keeps only in-frame clonotypes and omits some of them. The table lists some 100,000 clones, 91% of them singletons. The specimen sequenced was peripheral blood. These receptors were taken from a man between 45 and 60 years old with active COVID-19.

The chain is built from TRBV2 and TRBJ2-7; 10 bases agree with TRBD1. Germline-derived CDR1 and CDR2 are SNHLY and FYNNEI. The CDR3 runs to 14 residues. V lost 5 bases and J lost 3; bases outside the gene matches: 4. CDR3 amino acids: CASSRDRGGYEQYF. In DNA form, the CDR3 reads TGTGCCAGCAGTAGGGACAGGGGAGGCTACGAGCAGTACTTC.

V gene TRBV5-1 combines with J gene TRBJ1-1; TRBD1 aligns across 8 bases. The CDR3 covers 16 residues. V lost 1 base, J lost 3 bases, and 8 bases stayed unmatched. Germline lookup yields CDR1 SGHRS and CDR2 YFSETQ. CDR3 protein: CASSLSGGGGDTEAFF. As DNA, the CDR3 is TGCGCCAGCAGCTTGTCAGGGGGCGGTGGGGACACTGAAGCTTTCTTT.

The V call is TRBV5-5, the J call TRBJ1-2, with D possibly matching TRBD1 (6 bases). Trimming cost V 3 bases and J 10 bases, with 19 bases left between them. The CDR3 loop spans 14 amino acids. CDR1 and CDR2 from the germline V gene are SGHKS and YYEKEE (reference sequence). The CDR3 loop is CASSYLGTPKDYTF. Here the CDR3 DNA reads TGTGCCAGCAGCTATCTTGGGACACCAAAAGACTACACCTTC.

The V and J genes are TRBV6-5 and TRBJ1-1, with 8 bases fitting TRBD1. CDR3 length equals 13 residues. V lost 11 bases, J lost 5 bases, and 10 bases stayed unmatched. CDR1 and CDR2 (germline): MNHEY, SVGAGI. The CDR3: CAGKRQGWTEAFF. CDR3 nucleotide sequence: TGTGCCGGCAAACGACAGGGGTGGACTGAAGCTTTCTTT.

CDR3: CASSQDGGAIGYTF. The CDR3 region has the DNA TGTGCCAGCAGCCAAGATGGGGGCGCGATTGGCTACACCTTC. The genes are TRBV4-2 and TRBJ1-2; possible D gene TRBD1, 6 bases. The germline CDR1 and CDR2 sequences are LGHNA and YNFKEQ. Between the trimmed V and J ends, which lost 0 bases and 7 bases, there was a span of 12 bases. The CDR3 is made up of 14 amino acids.

This clone was recorded once. The chain links TRBV10-3 to TRBJ2-3; D possibly corresponds to TRBD2 (6 bases). In germline, CDR1 is ENHRY, CDR2 SYGVKD. The CDR3 contains 16 residues. V lost 10 bases and J 1 base, leaving 21 bases between the germline ends. The CDR3 region is CATRPVGGTGTDTQYF. DNA for the CDR3: TGTGCCACGAGACCCGTGGGGGGTACGGGCACAGATACGCAGTATTTT.

The J gene is TRBJ2-2, the V gene TRBV11-3, with D possibly TRBD1 on 5 matching bases. The CDR3 has 12 amino acids. Trimming took 1 base from V and 8 from J, leaving 5 bases between them. CDR1 and CDR2 (germline): SGHNT, YENEEA. CDR3 coding DNA: TGTGCCAGCAGCTTAGGGACAGGGGAGCTGTTTTTT. Protein sequence: CASSLGTGELFF. Full variable domain (rest looked up from reference TRBV11-3 and TRBJ2-2): EAGVVQSPRYKIIEKKQPVAFWCNPISGHNTLYWYLQNLGQGPELLIRYENEEAVDDSQLPKDRFSAERLKGVDSTLKIQPAELGDSAVYLCASSLGTGELFFGEGSRLTVL.

The chain links TRBV19 to TRBJ1-5; TRBD1 matches at 10 bases. This CDR3 is built from 15 residues. Per the germline V gene, CDR1 is LNHDA and CDR2 is SQIVND (reference sequence). V dropped 5 bases and J dropped 5; count of bases not matched to a gene: 6. The CDR3 sequence: CASSSWTGGDQPQHF. CDR3 sequence (DNA): TGTGCCAGTAGTTCCTGGACAGGGGGGGATCAGCCCCAGCATTTT. The full variable domain, completed using reference TRBV19 and TRBJ1-5, is DGGITQSPKYLFRKEGQNVTLSCEQNLNHDAMYWYRQDPGQGLRLIYYSQIVNDFQKGDIAEGYSVSREKKESFPLTVTSAQKNPTAFYLCASSSWTGGDQPQHFGDGTRLSIL.

This chain uses TRBV6-1 with TRBJ1-3; D may be TRBD1 (5 bases). V shed 3 bases and J shed 14 bases, with 14 bases lying between them. CDR3 length: 12 residues. The germline gives CDR1 MNHNS, CDR2 SASEGT. The CDR3 bases are TGTGCCAGCAGTGAGGGGGGACCTGGGGTATATTTT. The encoded protein is CASSEGGPGVYF.

As regards this clone: In the same sample, other DNA sequences code for this CDR3. The V and J genes are TRBV18 and TRBJ2-7, with a tentative D call TRBD1 (6 bases). This CDR3 spans 12 amino acids. Germline CDR1 KGHSH, CDR2 LQKENI. V shed 4 bases and J shed 3 bases, with 7 bases lying between them. The DNA of the CDR3 is TGTGCCAGCTCACTACAGGGCTACGAGCAGTACTTC. Its protein is CASSLQGYEQYF.

The V and J genes are TRBV30 and TRBJ2-3; 7 bases line up with TRBD1. CDR1 GTSNPN and CDR2 SVGIG come from the germline V gene (reference sequence). CDR3 length equals 15 residues. V shed 1 base, J shed 2 bases, and the junction held 6 bases outside the gene matches. The CDR3 loop is CAWSATGLDTDTQYF. The CDR3 region has the DNA TGTGCCTGGAGTGCGACAGGGTTGGACACAGATACGCAGTATTTT.